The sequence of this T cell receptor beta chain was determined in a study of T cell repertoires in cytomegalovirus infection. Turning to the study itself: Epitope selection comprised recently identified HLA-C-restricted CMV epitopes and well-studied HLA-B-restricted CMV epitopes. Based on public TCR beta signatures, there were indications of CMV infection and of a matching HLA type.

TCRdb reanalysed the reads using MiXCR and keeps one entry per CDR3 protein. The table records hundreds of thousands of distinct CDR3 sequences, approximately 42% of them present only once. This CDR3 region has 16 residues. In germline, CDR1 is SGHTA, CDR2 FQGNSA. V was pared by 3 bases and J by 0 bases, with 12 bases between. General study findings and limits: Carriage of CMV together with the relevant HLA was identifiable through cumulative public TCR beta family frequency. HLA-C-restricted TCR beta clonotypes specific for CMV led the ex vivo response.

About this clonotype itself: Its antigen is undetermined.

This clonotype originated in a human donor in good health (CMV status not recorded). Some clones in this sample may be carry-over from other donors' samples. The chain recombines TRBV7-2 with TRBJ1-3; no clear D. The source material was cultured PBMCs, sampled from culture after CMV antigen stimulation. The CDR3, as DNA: TGTGCCAGCAGCTTCACAAGCTCGAGCTCTGGAAACACCATATATTTT. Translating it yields CASSFTSSSSGNTIYF.